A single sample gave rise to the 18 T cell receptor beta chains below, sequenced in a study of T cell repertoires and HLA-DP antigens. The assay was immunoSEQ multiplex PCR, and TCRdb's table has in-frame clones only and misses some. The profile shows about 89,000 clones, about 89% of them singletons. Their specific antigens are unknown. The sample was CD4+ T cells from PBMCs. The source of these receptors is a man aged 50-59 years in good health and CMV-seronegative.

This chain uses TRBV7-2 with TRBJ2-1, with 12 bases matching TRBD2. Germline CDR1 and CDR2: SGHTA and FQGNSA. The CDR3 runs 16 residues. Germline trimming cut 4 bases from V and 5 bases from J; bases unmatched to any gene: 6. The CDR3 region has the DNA TGTGCCAGCAGCTACGCTAGCGGGGGGGCGAACAATGAGCAGTTCTTC. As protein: CASSYASGGANNEQFF. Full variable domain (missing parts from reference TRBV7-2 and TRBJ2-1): GAGVSQSPSNKVTEKGKDVELRCDPISGHTALYWYRQSLGQGLEFLIYFQGNSAPDKSGLPSDRFSAERTGGSVSTLTIQRTQQEDSAVYLCASSYASGGANNEQFFGPGTRLTVL.

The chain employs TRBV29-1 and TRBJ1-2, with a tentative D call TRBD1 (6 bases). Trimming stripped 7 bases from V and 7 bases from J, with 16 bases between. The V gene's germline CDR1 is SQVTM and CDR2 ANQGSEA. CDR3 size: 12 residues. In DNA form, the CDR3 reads TGCAGCGGGGGGGGACAAACTTCTGGCTACACCTTC. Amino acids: CSGGGQTSGYTF.

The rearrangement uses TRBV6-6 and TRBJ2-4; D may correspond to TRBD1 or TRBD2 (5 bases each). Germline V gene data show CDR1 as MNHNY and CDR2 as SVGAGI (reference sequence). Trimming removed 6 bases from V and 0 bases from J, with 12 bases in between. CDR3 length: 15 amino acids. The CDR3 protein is CASRVEGRAKNIQYF. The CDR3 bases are TGTGCCAGCAGGGTCGAGGGGAGAGCCAAAAACATTCAGTACTTC.

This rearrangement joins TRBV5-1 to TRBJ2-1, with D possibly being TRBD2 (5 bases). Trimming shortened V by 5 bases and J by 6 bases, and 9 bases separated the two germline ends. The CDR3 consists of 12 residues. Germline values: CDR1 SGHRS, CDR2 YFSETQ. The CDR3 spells CASRREGNEQFF. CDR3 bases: TGCGCCAGCAGGCGAGAGGGCAATGAGCAGTTCTTC.

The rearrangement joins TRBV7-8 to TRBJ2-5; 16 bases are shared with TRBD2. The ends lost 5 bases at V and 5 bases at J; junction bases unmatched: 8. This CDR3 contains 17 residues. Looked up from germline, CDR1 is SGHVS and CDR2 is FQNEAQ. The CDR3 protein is CASSPGTSGRARETQYF. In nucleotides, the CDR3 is TGTGCCAGCAGCCCCGGGACTAGCGGGAGGGCCAGGGAGACCCAGTACTTC.

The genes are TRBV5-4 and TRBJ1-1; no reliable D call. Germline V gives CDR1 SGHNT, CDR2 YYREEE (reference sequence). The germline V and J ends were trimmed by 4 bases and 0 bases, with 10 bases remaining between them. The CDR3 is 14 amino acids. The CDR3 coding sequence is TGTGCCAGCAGCCTCGGGATCATGAACACTGAAGCTTTCTTT. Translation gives CASSLGIMNTEAFF.

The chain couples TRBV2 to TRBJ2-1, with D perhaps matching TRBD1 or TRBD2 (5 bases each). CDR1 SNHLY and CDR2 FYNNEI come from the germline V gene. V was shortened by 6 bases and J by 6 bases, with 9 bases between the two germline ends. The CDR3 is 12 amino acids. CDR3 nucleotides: TGTGCCAGCAGGGGGGATTTCAATGAGCAGTTCTTC. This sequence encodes CASRGDFNEQFF.

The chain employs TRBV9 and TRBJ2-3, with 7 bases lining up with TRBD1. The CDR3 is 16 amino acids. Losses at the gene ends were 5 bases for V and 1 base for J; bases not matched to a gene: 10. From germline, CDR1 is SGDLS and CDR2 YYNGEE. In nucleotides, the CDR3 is TGTGCCAGCAGTAACACCGACAGGGACCGCACAGATACGCAGTATTTT. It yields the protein CASSNTDRDRTDTQYF.

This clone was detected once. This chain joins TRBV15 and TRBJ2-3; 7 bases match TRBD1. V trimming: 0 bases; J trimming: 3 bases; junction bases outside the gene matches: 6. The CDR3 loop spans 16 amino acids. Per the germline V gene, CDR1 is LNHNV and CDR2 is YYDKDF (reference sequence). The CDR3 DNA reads TGTGCCACCAGCAGAGATCTTAGGGGGCCGACAGATACGCAGTATTTT. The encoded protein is CATSRDLRGPTDTQYF.

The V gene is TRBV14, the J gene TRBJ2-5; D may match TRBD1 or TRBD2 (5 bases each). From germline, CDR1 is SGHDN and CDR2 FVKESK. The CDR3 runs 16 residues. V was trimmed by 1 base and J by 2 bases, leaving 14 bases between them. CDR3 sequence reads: CASSQGLGRPQETQYF. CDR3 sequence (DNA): TGTGCCAGCAGCCAAGGATTGGGACGCCCTCAAGAGACCCAGTACTTC.

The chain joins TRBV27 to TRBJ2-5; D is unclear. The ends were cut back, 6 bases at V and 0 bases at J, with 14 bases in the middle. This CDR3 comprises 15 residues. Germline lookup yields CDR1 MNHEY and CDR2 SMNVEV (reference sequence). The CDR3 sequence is CASSQNRPDQETQYF. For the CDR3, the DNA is TGTGCCAGCAGCCAAAACCGCCCCGACCAAGAGACCCAGTACTTC.

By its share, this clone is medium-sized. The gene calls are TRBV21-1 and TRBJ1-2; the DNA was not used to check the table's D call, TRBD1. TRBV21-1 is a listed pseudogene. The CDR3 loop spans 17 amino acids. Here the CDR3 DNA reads TGTGCCAGCAGCAAAGAGCCCGACACGTCTCATTTGAGCGGCTACACCTTC. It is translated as CASSKEPDTSHLSGYTF.

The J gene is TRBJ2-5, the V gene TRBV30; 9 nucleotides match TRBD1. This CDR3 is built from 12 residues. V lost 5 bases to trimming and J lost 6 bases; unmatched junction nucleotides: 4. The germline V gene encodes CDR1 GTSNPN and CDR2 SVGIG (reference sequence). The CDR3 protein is CAWDRGGKTQYF. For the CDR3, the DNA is TGTGCCTGGGACAGGGGGGGGAAGACCCAGTACTTC.

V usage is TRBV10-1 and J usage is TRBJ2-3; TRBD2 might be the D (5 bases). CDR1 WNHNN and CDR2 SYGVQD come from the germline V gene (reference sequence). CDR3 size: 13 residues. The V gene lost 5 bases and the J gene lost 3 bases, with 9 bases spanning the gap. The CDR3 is CASSREITDTQYF. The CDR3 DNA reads TGCGCCAGCAGTAGGGAGATAACAGATACGCAGTATTTT.

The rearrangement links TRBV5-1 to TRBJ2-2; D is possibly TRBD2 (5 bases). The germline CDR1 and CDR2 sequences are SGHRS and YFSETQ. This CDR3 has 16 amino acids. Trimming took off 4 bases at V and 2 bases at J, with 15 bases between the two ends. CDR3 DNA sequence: TGCGCCAGCAGCCCGGAGGTCCAGATTAACACCGGGGAGCTGTTTTTT. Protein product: CASSPEVQINTGELFF.

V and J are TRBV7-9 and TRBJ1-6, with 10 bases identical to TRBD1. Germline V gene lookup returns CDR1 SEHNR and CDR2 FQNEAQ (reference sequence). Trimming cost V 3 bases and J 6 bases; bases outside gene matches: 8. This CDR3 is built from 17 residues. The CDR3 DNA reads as TGTGCCAGCAGCTTGAGTAGACAGGGGGCAGGTAATTCACCCCTCCACTTT. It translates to CASSLSRQGAGNSPLHF.

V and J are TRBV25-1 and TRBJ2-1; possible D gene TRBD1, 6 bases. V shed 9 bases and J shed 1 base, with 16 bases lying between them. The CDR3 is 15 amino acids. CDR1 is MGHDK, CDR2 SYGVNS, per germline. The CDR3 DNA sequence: TGTGCCAGAGAAAAGCAGGGGTCGTCCTACAATGAGCAGTTCTTC. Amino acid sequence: CAREKQGSSYNEQFF.

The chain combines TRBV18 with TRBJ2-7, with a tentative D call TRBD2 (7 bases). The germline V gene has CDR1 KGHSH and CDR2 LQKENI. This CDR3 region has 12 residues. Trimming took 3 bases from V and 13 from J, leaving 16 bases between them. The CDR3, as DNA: TGTGCCAGCTCACCTGGGGGGGGCCCGGAATACTTC. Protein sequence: CASSPGGGPEYF.